A single T cell receptor beta chain is shown here with its context. The CDR3 spans 13 residues. Germline V CDR1 and CDR2: WSHSY, SAAADI. J lost 6 bases, V lost 9 bases, and 7 bases had no gene match. The data belong to a study of shared clonotypes between healthy human individuals. Ten immunoSEQ deep assay plates served to sequence unsorted PBMC DNA. Original methodology: Because ImmunoSEQ provided only junction sequences with no quality scores, the filtering differed. The assay was immunoSEQ multiplex PCR, and TCRdb's table has in-frame clones only and misses some. Clonal size and the V and J genes are those of that table, whereas D and trimming came from the DNA. The table shows fewer than 600,000 clones, with around 77% occurring only once.

This TCR was recovered from a woman between 40 and 55 years old in good health. Some clones in this sample may be carry-over from other donors' samples. Sample: PBMCs. This rearrangement joins TRBV10-2 to TRBJ1-5, with 8 bases matching TRBD1. The CDR3 region has the DNA TGCGCCAGTGCAGGGGGCGTGGGTCAGCCCCAGCATTTT. Protein product: CASAGGVGQPQHF.